Given below is one TCR beta chain in context. The specificity of this receptor is unknown. Base qualities are not recorded, but no much larger clone differs from it by a single base. The sample comes from a study of CD8+ T cells in alopecia areata (dated by TCRdb to the late 2010s). General notes on the study: Treated patients were enrolled in an open-label pilot trial of oral tofacitinib at 5 to 10 mg twice daily for moderate-to-severe alopecia areata. In humans, TCRbeta sequencing was performed on scalp tissue and on sorted CD4+ and CD8+ peripheral blood T cells from healthy controls and from patients with patchy or totalis/universalis alopecia areata. RNA was obtained with the PAXgene miRNA kit for fixed scalp, the miRNeasy kit for PBMCs, and the RNeasy kit for mouse skin. Tofacitinib was given for 6 to 18 months, followed by 6 months of follow-up off drug to assess delayed response and recurrence. immunoSEQ multiplex PCR using 35 Vbeta forward primers and 13 Jbeta reverse primers was used to amplify TCRbeta CDR3 regions. Clonality in the scalp was compared among normal scalp (n=4), patchy alopecia areata scalp (n=8), and alopecia totalis/universalis scalp (n=8). Biopsies were taken from tofacitinib-treated patients at baseline and again at 4 and 24 weeks into treatment, and several of those patients also had a later scalp biopsy. High-throughput TCRbeta sequencing was used to examine T cell clonal expansion in alopecia areata in both the C3H/HeJ mouse model and human patients. Disease severity in treated patients was measured with the SALT score, which quantifies the percentage of affected scalp surface area. Summary of the overall study and its limitations: Scalp clonality and the number of expanded CD8+ clones among the top 100 scalp clones were significantly decreased by tofacitinib. Higher clonality and more expanded CD8+ clones were observed in lesional scalp than in normal scalp, particularly in alopecia totalis/universalis, a finding suggestive of antigenic drive. Because the treated cohort was small and had just a single nonresponder, larger studies are needed to establish links between baseline CD8+ expansion and response. During tofacitinib treatment, many expanded lesional clones remained in scalp and blood, and this persistence may partly explain relapse after treatment is stopped. Shared TCR sequences between patients were less evident than in mice, which may be partly attributable to HLA diversity in the patient population. Unlike mouse skin, which is dominated by gammadelta T cells, normal human skin has resident alphabeta T cells that are also sequenced, and this complicates analysis of the scalp TCR repertoire.

Libraries came from the immunoSEQ multiplex PCR assay. For TCR sequencing, RNA was extracted from every sample and reverse transcribed into cDNA to serve as template. First-strand cDNA was synthesized using SuperScript III with a 2:1 mix of oligo-dT and random hexamers. A synthetic immune receptor repertoire was used to gauge amplification bias, and whatever bias remained was removed computationally. As for how the authors treated the data: Raw reads were preprocessed to remove errors, and CDR3 was defined by IMGT conventions from the conserved cysteine to phenylalanine. Clonality was computed by normalizing Shannon entropy by log2 of the number of productive unique TCRs and subtracting the result from 1. Scalp TCRbeta sequences were cross-referenced with sorted blood CD4 and CD8 repertoires so that the CD4 or CD8 identity of scalp clones could be inferred. TCRdb's version of the immuneACCESS table is confined to in-frame rearrangements and falls short of the full clone set. An unresolved V gene accounts for under half of the shortfall where checked; the remainder is of unknown origin. V and J calls and clone size are as listed in that table; D and trimming were resolved from the DNA. The sample data list about 42,000 clones, and 92% of these were observed just once. Under 20% of the sample is in the top ten clones.

Reading the label with the study, this specimen's time point is: around 24 weeks on oral tofacitinib. This specimen's treatment or condition label, per the study, means: oral pan-JAK inhibitor, 5-10 mg twice daily. Peripheral blood and lesional scalp punch biopsies were obtained from patients with alopecia areata. PBMCs were isolated by density centrifugation and stained for CD3, CD4 and CD8, after which CD4+ and CD8+ T cells were sorted on a FACSAria. The clonotype originates from a human donor with alopecia areata. The sequencing here drew on CD8+ T cells sorted from blood, taken at week 24, from a patient treated with tofacitinib.

Here the CDR3 is given as CASSLITDSHTQYF. The DNA sequence is TGTGCCAGCAGCTTAATCACTGATTCACATACGCAGTATTTT. The rearrangement joined TRBV7-2 to TRBJ2-3, with the D gene call left open. The germline V gene specifies SGHTA as CDR1 and FQGNSA as CDR2. The CDR3 spans 14 residues, from the cysteine through the phenylalanine. The retained sequence is limited to the CDR3, 42 bases, with the frame set at the first base. The junction shows trimming of 2 bases on V and 7 bases on J, plus 13 bases between the germline ends.